Listed below are T cell receptor beta chains from one sample, sequenced in a study of patients and donors after allogeneic stem cell transplantation. Each CDR3 protein is one row after TCRdb ran MiXCR on the RT-PCR reads. The sample contains about 160,000 distinct CDR3 sequences, 30% to 45% of which appear only once. The sample was blood, either unsorted or a sorted T cell fraction (not recorded which). The source of these receptors is a human donor who was either an allogeneic HSCT recipient or a stem cell or donor lymphocyte infusion donor (not recorded which). It is not recorded whose cells these are; they may come from a transplant donor. Both conserved end residues are part of each CDR3. A D gene is named only where the DNA matches it firmly. Only part of the rows carry a size: once, few, many, or a class if the clone is expanded.

V,D,size,J,CDR3,DNA
TRBV29-1,NA,few,TRBJ2-3,CSVRPTTDTQYF,TGCAGCGTTAGACCGACCACAGATACGCAGTATTTT
TRBV6-5,NA,NA,TRBJ1-2,CASRSTRDYGYTF,TGTGCCAGCAGGTCGACGAGGGATTATGGCTACACCTTC
TRBV9,TRBD1,once,TRBJ2-3,CASSQGAGASTDTQYF,TGTGCCAGCAGCCAGGGGGCAGGCGCTAGCACAGATACGCAGTATTTT
TRBV6-6,TRBD2,NA,TRBJ2-7,CASNAWGGAYEQYF,TGTGCCAGCAACGCCTGGGGGGGTGCCTACGAGCAGTACTTC
TRBV20-1,NA,NA,TRBJ1-5,CSAGRTGNQPQLF,TGCAGTGCCGGACGGACTGGGAATCAGCCCCAGCTTTTT
TRBV20-1,NA,few,TRBJ1-1,CSARDRMNTEAFF,TGCAGTGCAAGAGACAGGATGAACACTGAAGCTTTCTTT
TRBV11-2,TRBD1,few,TRBJ1-1,CASSGRTGGITEAFF,TGTGCCAGCAGCGGTCGGACAGGGGGCATAACTGAAGCTTTCTTT
TRBV7-2,NA,NA,TRBJ1-1,CASSLNRVVNTEAFF,TGTGCCAGCAGCTTAAATAGGGTGGTGAACACTGAAGCTTTCTTT
TRBV9,NA,few,TRBJ1-2,CASSGGPHGGYTF,TGTGCCAGCAGCGGCGGACCCCACGGGGGCTACACCTTC
TRBV20-1,NA,NA,TRBJ1-2,CSAPERGYTF,TGCAGTGCTCCTGAGCGGGGCTACACCTTC
TRBV7-9,NA,NA,TRBJ1-1,CASSRLEYAKNTEAFF,TGTGCCAGCAGCCGACTCGAGTACGCAAAGAACACTGAAGCTTTCTTT
TRBV6-2/TRBV6-3,NA,few,TRBJ2-2,CASSYSRGELFF,TGTGCCAGCAGTTACTCGAGAGGGGAGCTGTTTTTT
TRBV5-1,TRBD2,few,TRBJ2-7,CASSLSGGPSYEQYF,TGCGCCAGCAGCTTAAGCGGGGGGCCCTCCTACGAGCAGTACTTC
TRBV7-9,NA,NA,TRBJ1-2,CASSLALAGRSNGYTF,TGTGCCAGCAGCTTAGCGCTGGCAGGGAGATCGAATGGCTACACCTTC
TRBV29-1,NA,NA,TRBJ2-1,CSVEGTPNEQFF,TGCAGCGTTGAAGGGACTCCCAATGAGCAGTTCTTC
TRBV7-2,NA,few,TRBJ1-4,CASSLGGTLQGEEGKLFF,TGTGCCAGCAGCTTAGGAGGGACCTTACAGGGAGAGGAAGGAAAACTGTTTTTT
TRBV5-1,TRBD2,NA,TRBJ2-1,CASSLVRGLAGVSEQFF,TGCGCCAGCAGCTTGGTGCGGGGACTAGCGGGGGTAAGCGAGCAGTTCTTC
TRBV20-1,TRBD1,NA,TRBJ1-2,CRAREGQNKFNYGYTF,TGCAGAGCTAGGGAGGGACAGAATAAATTTAACTATGGCTACACCTTC
TRBV12-3/TRBV12-4,NA,few,TRBJ1-3,CASFYGRAGNTIYF,TGTGCCAGCTTTTACGGGAGAGCTGGAAACACCATATATTTT
TRBV27,NA,NA,TRBJ2-7,CASSANRLGYF,TGTGCCAGCAGTGCTAACAGGCTAGGGTACTTC
TRBV9,NA,NA,TRBJ2-3,CASSVVGSVGTDTQNF,TGTGCCAGCAGCGTAGTAGGGAGCGTAGGCACAGATACGCAGAATTTT
TRBV29-1,NA,few,TRBJ1-5,CSGGEGNQPQHF,TGCAGCGGGGGGGAGGGCAATCAGCCCCAGCATTTT
TRBV28,TRBD1,NA,TRBJ1-1,CASSFPRGRGYTEAFF,TGTGCCAGCAGTTTCCCCAGGGGGCGAGGCTACACTGAAGCTTTCTTT
TRBV30,NA,few,TRBJ1-5,CAWSPGTPFNQPQHF,TGTGCCTGGAGTCCCGGGACACCCTTCAATCAGCCCCAGCATTTT
TRBV5-5,NA,few,TRBJ1-5,CASSLRQEPAQHF,TGTGCCAGCAGCTTAAGACAGGAACCGGCCCAGCATTTT
TRBV19,NA,once,TRBJ1-4,CASTNTYGDRHNEKLFF,TGTGCCAGTACCAATACCTACGGGGACCGACATAATGAAAAACTGTTTTTT
TRBV6-1,NA,few,TRBJ1-2,CASGSLQGVHGYTF,TGTGCCAGCGGCTCGCTTCAGGGAGTCCATGGCTACACCTTC
TRBV9,NA,few,TRBJ2-2,CASSVVTTGELFF,TGTGCCAGCAGCGTAGTCACTACCGGGGAGCTGTTTTTT
TRBV29-1,NA,many,TRBJ1-1,CSVERNTEAFF,TGCAGCGTTGAGAGGAACACTGAAGCTTTCTTT
TRBV29-1,NA,few,TRBJ1-1,CSALAGGTEAFF,TGCAGCGCCCTGGCCGGCGGGACTGAAGCTTTCTTT